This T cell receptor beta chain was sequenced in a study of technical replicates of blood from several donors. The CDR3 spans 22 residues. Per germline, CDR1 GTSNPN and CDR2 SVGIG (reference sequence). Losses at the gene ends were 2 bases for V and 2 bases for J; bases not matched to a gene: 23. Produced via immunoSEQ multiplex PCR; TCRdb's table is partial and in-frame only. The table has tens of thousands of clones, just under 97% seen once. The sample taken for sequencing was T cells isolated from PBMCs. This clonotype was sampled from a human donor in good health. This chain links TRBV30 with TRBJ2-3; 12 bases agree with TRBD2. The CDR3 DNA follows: TGTGCCTGGAGTACGGCCGGAGAGCTAGCGGGGGGGCTAGCCGCGATCACAGATACGCAGTATTTT. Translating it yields CAWSTAGELAGGLAAITDTQYF.